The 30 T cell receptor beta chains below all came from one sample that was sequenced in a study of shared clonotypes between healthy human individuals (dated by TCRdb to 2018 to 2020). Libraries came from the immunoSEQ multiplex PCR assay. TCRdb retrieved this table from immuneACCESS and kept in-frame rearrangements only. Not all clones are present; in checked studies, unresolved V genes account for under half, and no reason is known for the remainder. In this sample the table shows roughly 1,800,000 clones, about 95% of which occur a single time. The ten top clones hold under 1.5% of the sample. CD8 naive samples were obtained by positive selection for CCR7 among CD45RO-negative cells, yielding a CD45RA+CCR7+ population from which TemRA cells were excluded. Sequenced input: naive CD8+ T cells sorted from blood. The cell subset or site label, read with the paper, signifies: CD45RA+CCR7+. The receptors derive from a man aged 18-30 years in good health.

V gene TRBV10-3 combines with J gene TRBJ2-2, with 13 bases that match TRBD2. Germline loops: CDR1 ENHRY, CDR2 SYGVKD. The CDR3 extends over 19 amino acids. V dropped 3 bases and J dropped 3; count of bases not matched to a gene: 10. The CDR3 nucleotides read TGTGCCATCAGTGACCCTCAGACTAGCGGGAGGATGGACACCGGGGAGCTGTTTTTT. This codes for CAISDPQTSGRMDTGELFF.

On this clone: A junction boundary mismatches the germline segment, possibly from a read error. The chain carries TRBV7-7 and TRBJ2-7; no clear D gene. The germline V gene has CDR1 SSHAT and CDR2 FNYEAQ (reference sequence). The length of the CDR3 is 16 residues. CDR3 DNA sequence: TGTGCTAGCAGCCCCAACGTTGGCAGCCCTGGGGACGAGCAGTACTTC. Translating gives CASSPNVGSPGDEQYF.

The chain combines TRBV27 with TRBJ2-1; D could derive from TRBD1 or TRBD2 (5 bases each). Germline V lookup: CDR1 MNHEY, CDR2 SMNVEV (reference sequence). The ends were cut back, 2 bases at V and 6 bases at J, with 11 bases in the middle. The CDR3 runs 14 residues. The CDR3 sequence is CASSLMGVGNEQFF. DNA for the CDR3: TGTGCCAGCAGTTTAATGGGGGTAGGCAATGAGCAGTTCTTC.

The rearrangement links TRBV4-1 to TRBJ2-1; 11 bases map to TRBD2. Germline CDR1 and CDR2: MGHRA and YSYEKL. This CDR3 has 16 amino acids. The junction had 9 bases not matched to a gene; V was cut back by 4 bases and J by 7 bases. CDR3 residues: CASSPIFSGRENEQFF. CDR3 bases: TGCGCCAGCAGCCCAATTTTTAGCGGGAGGGAGAATGAGCAGTTCTTC.

CDR3 sequence: CASSPTGGYYEQYF. Written as DNA, the CDR3 is TGTGCCAGCAGCCCAACGGGGGGGTACTACGAGCAGTACTTC. J is TRBJ2-7 and V is TRBV7-9; TRBD2 agrees at 8 bases. Germline lookup yields CDR1 SEHNR and CDR2 FQNEAQ (reference sequence). Unmatched junction bases numbered 6, after V lost 5 bases and J lost 3 bases. The CDR3 runs to 14 residues. Filled out from reference TRBV7-9 and TRBJ2-7, the complete variable domain reads DTGVSQNPRHKITKRGQNVTFRCDPISEHNRLYWYRQTLGQGPEFLTYFQNEAQLEKSRLLSDRFSAERPKGSFSTLEIQRTEQGDSAMYLCASSPTGGYYEQYFGPGTRLTVT.

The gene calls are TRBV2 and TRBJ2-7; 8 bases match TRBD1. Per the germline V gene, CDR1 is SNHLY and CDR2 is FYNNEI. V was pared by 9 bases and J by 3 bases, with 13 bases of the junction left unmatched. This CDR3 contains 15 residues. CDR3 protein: CASSDSRDRFYEQYF. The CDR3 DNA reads TGTGCCAGTTCTGACTCCCGGGACAGGTTCTACGAGCAGTACTTC.

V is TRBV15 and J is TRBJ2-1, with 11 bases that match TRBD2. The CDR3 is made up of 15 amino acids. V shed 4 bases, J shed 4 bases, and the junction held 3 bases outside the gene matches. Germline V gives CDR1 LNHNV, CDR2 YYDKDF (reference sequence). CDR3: CATSTRLAGYNEQFF. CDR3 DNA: TGTGCCACCAGCACCCGACTAGCGGGATACAATGAGCAGTTCTTC.

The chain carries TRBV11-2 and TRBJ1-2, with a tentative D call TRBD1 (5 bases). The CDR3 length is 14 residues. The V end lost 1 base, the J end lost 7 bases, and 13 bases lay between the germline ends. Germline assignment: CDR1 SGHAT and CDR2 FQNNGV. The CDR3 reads CASSLGIGVGGYTF. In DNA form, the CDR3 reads TGTGCCAGCAGCTTAGGAATAGGGGTTGGTGGCTACACCTTC.

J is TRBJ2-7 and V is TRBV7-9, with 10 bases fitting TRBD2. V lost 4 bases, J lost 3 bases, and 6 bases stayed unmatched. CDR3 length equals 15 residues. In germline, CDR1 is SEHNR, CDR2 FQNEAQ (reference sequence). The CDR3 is CASSSSSGRVYEQYF. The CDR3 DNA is TGTGCCAGCAGCTCCTCTAGCGGGAGAGTCTACGAGCAGTACTTC.

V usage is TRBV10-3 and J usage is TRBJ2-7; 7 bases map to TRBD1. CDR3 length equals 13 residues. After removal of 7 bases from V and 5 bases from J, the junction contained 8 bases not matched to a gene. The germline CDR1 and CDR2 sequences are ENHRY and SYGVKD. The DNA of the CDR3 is TGTGCCATCACCCGGGACAGTGCCCACGAGCAGTACTTC. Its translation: CAITRDSAHEQYF.

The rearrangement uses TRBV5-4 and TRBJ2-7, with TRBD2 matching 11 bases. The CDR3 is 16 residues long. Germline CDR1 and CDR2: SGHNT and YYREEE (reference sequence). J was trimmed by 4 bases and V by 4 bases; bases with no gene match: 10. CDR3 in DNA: TGTGCCAGCAGCCAGCTAGCGGGAGGCCCGGATTACGAGCAGTACTTC. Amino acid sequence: CASSQLAGGPDYEQYF.

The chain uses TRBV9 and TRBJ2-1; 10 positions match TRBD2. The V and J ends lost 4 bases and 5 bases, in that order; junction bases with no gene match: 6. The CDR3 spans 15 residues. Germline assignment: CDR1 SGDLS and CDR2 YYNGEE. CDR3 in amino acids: CASSLLSGGNNEQFF. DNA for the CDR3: TGTGCCAGCAGCTTACTTAGCGGGGGGAACAATGAGCAGTTCTTC.

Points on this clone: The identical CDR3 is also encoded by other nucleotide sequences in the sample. CDR3 residues: CASSIGANYEQYF. CDR3 nucleotides: TGTGCCAGTAGTATAGGAGCCAACTACGAGCAGTACTTC. This chain links TRBV19 with TRBJ2-7; D unresolved. Germline V lookup: CDR1 LNHDA, CDR2 SQIVND (reference sequence). The CDR3 is 13 residues long. Trimming removed 1 base at V and 3 bases at J, with 7 bases between.

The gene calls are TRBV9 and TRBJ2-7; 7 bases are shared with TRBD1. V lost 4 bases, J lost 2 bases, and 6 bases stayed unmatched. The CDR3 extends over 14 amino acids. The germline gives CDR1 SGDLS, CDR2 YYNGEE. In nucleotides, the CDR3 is TGTGCCAGCAGCCCCGGGACAGAAACCTACGAGCAGTACTTC. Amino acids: CASSPGTETYEQYF.

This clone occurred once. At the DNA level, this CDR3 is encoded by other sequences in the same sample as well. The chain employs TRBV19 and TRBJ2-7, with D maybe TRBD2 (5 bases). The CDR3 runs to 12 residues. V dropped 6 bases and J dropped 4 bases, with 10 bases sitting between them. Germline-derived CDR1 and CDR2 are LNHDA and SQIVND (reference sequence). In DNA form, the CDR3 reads TGTGCCAGTAGCCCGGACTCATACGAGCAGTACTTC. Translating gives CASSPDSYEQYF.

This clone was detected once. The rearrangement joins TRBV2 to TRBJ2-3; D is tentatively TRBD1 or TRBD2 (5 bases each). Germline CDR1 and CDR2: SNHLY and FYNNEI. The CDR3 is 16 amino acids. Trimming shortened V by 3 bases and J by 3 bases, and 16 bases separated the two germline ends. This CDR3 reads CASSESGTLWTDTQYF. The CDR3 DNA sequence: TGTGCCAGCAGTGAGTCGGGGACCCTTTGGACAGATACGCAGTATTTT.

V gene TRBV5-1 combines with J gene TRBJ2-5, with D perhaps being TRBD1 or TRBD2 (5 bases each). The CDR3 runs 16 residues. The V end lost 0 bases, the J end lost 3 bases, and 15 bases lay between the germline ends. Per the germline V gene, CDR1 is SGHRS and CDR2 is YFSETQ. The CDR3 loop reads CASSLAYRDRKETQYF. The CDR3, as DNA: TGCGCCAGCAGCTTGGCCTACCGGGACCGAAAAGAGACCCAGTACTTC.

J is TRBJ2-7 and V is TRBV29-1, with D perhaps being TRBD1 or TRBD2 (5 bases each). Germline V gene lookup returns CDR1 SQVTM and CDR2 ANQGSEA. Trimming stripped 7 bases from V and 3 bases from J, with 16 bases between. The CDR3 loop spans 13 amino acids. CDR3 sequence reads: CSADGDEGYEQYF. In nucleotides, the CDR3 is TGCAGCGCCGATGGGGACGAAGGCTACGAGCAGTACTTC.

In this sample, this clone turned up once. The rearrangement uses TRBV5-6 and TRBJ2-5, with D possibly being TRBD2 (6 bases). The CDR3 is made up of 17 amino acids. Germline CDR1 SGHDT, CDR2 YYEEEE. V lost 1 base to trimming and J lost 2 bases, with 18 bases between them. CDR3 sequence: CASSLWWARGAQETQYF. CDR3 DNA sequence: TGTGCCAGCAGCTTGTGGTGGGCGCGGGGAGCTCAAGAGACCCAGTACTTC.

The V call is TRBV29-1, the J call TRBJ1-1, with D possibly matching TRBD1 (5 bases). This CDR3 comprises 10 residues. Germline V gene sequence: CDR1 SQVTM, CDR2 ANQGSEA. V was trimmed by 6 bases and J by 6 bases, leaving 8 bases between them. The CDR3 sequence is CSVRGAEAFF. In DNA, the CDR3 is TGCAGCGTAAGGGGAGCTGAAGCTTTCTTT.

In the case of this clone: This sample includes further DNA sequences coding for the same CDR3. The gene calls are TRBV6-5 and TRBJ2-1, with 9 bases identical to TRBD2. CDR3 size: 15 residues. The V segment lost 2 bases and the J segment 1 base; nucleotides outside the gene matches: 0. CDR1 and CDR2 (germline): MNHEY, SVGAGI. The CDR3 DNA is TGTGCCAGCAGTTACGGACTAGCGTCCTACAATGAGCAGTTCTTC. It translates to CASSYGLASYNEQFF.

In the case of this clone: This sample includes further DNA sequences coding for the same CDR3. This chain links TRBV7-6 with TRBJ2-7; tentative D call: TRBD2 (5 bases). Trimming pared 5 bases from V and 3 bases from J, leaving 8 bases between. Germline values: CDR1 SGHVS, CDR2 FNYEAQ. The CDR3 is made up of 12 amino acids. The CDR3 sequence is CASSPDFYEQYF. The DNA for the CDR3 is TGTGCCAGCAGCCCGGACTTCTACGAGCAGTACTTC.

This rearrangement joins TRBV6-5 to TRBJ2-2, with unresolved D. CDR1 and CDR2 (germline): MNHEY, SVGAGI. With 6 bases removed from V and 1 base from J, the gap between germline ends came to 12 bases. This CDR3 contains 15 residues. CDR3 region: CASSLYSGNTGELFF. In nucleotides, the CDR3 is TGTGCCAGCAGCCTCTACTCGGGGAACACCGGGGAGCTGTTTTTT.

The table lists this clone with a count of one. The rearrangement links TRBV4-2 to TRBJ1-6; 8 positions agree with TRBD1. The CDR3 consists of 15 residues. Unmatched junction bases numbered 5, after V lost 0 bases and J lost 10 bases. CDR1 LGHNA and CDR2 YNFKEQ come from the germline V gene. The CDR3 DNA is TGTGCCAGCAGCCAAGAAGGGACAGGCCAATCACCCCTCCACTTT. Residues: CASSQEGTGQSPLHF.

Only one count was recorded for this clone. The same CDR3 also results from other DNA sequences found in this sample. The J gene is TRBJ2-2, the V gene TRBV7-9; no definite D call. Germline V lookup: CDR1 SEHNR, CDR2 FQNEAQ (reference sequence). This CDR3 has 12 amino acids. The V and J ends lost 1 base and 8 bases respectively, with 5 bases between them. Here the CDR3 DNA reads TGTGCCAGCAGCTTAGAGTCGGGGGAGCTGTTTTTT. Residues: CASSLESGELFF.

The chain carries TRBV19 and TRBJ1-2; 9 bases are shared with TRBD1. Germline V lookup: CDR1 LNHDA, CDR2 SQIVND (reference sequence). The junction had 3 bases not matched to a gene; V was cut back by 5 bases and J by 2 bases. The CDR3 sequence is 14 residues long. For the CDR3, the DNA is TGTGCCAGTAGTCCAGGGACAGGGAACTATGGCTACACCTTC. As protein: CASSPGTGNYGYTF.

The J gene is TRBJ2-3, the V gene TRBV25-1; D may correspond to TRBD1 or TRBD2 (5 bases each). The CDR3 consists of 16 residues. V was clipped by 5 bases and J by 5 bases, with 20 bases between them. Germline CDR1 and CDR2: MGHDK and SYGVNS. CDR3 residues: CASSPRGVTFLDTQYF. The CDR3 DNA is TGTGCCAGCAGTCCTCGAGGGGTAACCTTCCTAGATACGCAGTATTTT. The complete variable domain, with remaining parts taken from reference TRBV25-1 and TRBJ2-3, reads EADIYQTPRYLVIGTGKKITLECSQTMGHDKMYWYQQDPGMELHLIHYSYGVNSTEKGDLSSESTVSRIRTEHFPLTLESARPSHTSQYLCASSPRGVTFLDTQYFGPGTRLTVL.

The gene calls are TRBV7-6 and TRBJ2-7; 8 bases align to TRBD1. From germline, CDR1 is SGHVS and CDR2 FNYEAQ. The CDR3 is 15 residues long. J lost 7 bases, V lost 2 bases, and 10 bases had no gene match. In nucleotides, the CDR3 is TGTGCCAGCAGCTTAAAGCAGGGGGCAATGGGGGAGCAGTACTTC. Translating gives CASSLKQGAMGEQYF. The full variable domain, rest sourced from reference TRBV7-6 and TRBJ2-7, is GAGVSQSPRYKVTKRGQDVALRCDPISGHVSLYWYRQALGQGPEFLTYFNYEAQQDKSGLPNDRFSAERPEGSISTLTIQRTEQRDSAMYRCASSLKQGAMGEQYFGPGTRLTVT.

The chain's CDR3 is CASSSSPRAETQYF. In DNA form, the CDR3 reads TGTGCCAGCAGCTCCAGCCCCCGTGCGGAGACCCAGTACTTC. The rearrangement uses TRBV11-2 and TRBJ2-5, with D hard to call. Trimming stripped 4 bases from V and 5 bases from J, with 14 bases between. Germline-derived CDR1 and CDR2 are SGHAT and FQNNGV. CDR3 length: 14 amino acids.

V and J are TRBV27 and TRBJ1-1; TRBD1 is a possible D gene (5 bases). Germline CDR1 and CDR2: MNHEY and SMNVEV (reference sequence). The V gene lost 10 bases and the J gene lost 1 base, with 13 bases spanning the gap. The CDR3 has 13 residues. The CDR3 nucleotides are TGTGCCATAGGGGAAACGGAGAACACTGAAGCTTTCTTT. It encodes CAIGETENTEAFF.